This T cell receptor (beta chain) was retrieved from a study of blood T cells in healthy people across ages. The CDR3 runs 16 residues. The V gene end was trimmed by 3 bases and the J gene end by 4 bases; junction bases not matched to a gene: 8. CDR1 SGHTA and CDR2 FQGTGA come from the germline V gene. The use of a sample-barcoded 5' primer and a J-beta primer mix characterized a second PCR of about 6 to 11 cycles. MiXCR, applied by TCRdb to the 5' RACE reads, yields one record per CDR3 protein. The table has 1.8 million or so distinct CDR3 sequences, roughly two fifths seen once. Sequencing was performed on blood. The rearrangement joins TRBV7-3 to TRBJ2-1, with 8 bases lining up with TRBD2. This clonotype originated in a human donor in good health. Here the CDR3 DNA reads TGTGCCAGCAGCTTTACTAGCGGACCGCCATACAATGAGCAGTTCTTC. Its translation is CASSFTSGPPYNEQFF.